Following are 10 T cell receptor beta chains from one sample sequenced in a study of regulatory T cells in long-lasting Graves disease (dated by TCRdb to the early 2020s). Library generation was performed with multiplex PCR. Instrument on record: Illumina HiSeq 4000. To build TCR beta libraries, CDR3 regions were amplified by Arm-PCR using iRepertoire HTBI primers. TCRdb trimmed the raw reads at Q25, called clones with MiXCR and kept productive beta chains. One record per CDR3 amino acid sequence lists the most common genes and DNA. Here the sample has approximately 500,000 distinct CDR3 sequences; about a fifth occur a single time. The leading ten clones occupy less than 9% of the sample. What the time point label conveys for this sample: persistent/refractory GD, antithyroid drugs over 5 years with positive TRAb. For both TCR sequencing and RNA sequencing, RNA was extracted from PBMCs using TRIzol.

The sample in question was peripheral blood mononuclear cells (PBMCs), obtained when the disease was refractory, from a patient treated with antithyroid drugs. These TCRs come from a female donor with Graves disease.

The J gene is TRBJ2-3, the V gene TRBV2, with 7 positions matching TRBD2. CDR3 length equals 12 residues. The V gene's germline CDR1 is SNHLY and CDR2 FYNNEI. The J segment lost 6 bases and the V segment lost 7 bases, leaving 4 bases of the junction unmatched. The CDR3 sequence: CASTLLADTQYF. The CDR3 nucleotides read TGTGCCAGCACGTTACTAGCGGATACGCAGTATTTT.

This clonotype was counted ten times or more. V and J are TRBV7-9 and TRBJ2-5, with D unclear. The germline CDR1 and CDR2 sequences are SEHNR and FQNEAQ (reference sequence). The CDR3 is 14 residues long. V lost 4 bases to trimming and J lost 3 bases, with 12 bases between them. The CDR3 sequence is CASSSSFREETQYF. Written as DNA, the CDR3 is TGTGCCAGCAGCTCCAGCTTTCGGGAAGAGACCCAGTACTTC.

The chain carries TRBV29-1 and TRBJ2-3; tentative D call: TRBD2 (6 bases). Germline V CDR1 and CDR2: SQVTM, ANQGSEA. CDR3 length equals 14 residues. Trimming left V 6 bases short and J 3 bases short, with 16 bases between. In nucleotides, the CDR3 is TGCAGCGTCCGGGACTCCCATAGGACAGATACGCAGTATTTT. Amino acid sequence: CSVRDSHRTDTQYF.

This clonotype was counted ten times or more. This sequence joins TRBV28 and TRBJ2-7, with D possibly being TRBD1 or TRBD2 (6 bases each). CDR3 length: 14 residues. Trimming pared 2 bases from V and 3 bases from J, leaving 11 bases between. Germline CDR1 reads MDHEN; CDR2 reads SYDVKM. In DNA, the CDR3 is TGTGCCAGCAGTTTAGCTAGGGGGGACTACGAGCAGTACTTC. Translation gives CASSLARGDYEQYF.

In its sample, this clonotype was seen a few times. The chain's CDR3 is CASSTGLAGYYEQYF. DNA of the CDR3: TGTGCCAGTAGTACGGGACTAGCGGGCTACTACGAGCAGTACTTC. The rearrangement links TRBV19 to TRBJ2-7; TRBD2 matches at 12 bases. CDR3 length equals 15 residues. V lost 4 bases to trimming and J lost 3 bases; unmatched junction nucleotides: 4. The V gene's germline CDR1 is LNHDA and CDR2 SQIVND (reference sequence).

This sequence joins TRBV27 and TRBJ2-7; tentatively, D is TRBD2 (5 bases). V was pared by 1 base and J by 7 bases, with 17 bases between. This CDR3 has 15 amino acids. Germline CDR1 and CDR2: MNHEY and SMNVEV (reference sequence). The CDR3: CASSLLSGEGGEQYF. CDR3 bases: TGTGCCAGCAGTTTATTAAGTGGCGAGGGTGGGGAGCAGTACTTC.

In its sample, this clonotype was seen many times. The chain joins TRBV6-1 to TRBJ2-7; 11 bases fit TRBD2. This CDR3 comprises 17 residues. V shed 6 bases, J shed 2 bases, and the junction held 12 bases outside the gene matches. Germline V gives CDR1 MNHNS, CDR2 SASEGT. CDR3 nucleotides: TGTGCCAGCAGAAATCACTTCACTAGCGGGAGTACCTACGAGCAGTACTTC. This sequence encodes CASRNHFTSGSTYEQYF.

This clonotype was counted at least ten times. The chain is built from TRBV13 and TRBJ2-7, with 9 positions matching TRBD2. The CDR3 spans 18 residues. Trimming took 1 base from V and 7 from J; bases not matched to a gene: 17. Germline V lookup: CDR1 PRHDT, CDR2 FYEKMQ (reference sequence). Written as DNA, the CDR3 is TGTGCCAGCAGCTTAGACGGTGGTGGGACTAGCCTCCGGGAAGAGCAGTACTTC. Amino acid sequence: CASSLDGGGTSLREEQYF.

The genes are TRBV5-5 and TRBJ1-2, with 7 bases that match TRBD1. There are 13 residues in the CDR3. Per germline, CDR1 SGHKS and CDR2 YYEKEE (reference sequence). V lost 3 bases and J lost 8; bases outside the gene matches: 7. The CDR3 reads CASSSGGGGGYTF. In DNA, the CDR3 is TGTGCCAGCAGCTCCGGAGGGGGCGGCGGCTACACCTTC.

The chain carries TRBV29-1 and TRBJ1-1; no definite D call. V lost 6 bases, J lost 1 base, and 12 bases lay in between. CDR3 length: 13 amino acids. Germline V gene lookup returns CDR1 SQVTM and CDR2 ANQGSEA. The CDR3 bases are TGCAGCGTCCTTTCGACGGGGAACACTGAAGCTTTCTTT. It codes for CSVLSTGNTEAFF.